This T cell receptor beta chain emerged from a study of cytomegalovirus exposure and HLA in healthy donors. Study-wide points: Across donors, most TCRs were seen rarely, yet some public ones were widespread. In a later analysis, across HLA loci, associated TCR counts were highest for DRB1, lowest for HLA-C.

It was with 60 Vbeta and 13 Jbeta primers that the PCR ran. Profiled with immunoSEQ multiplex PCR; TCRdb holds only in-frame clones, not every one. The sample includes under 200,000 clones, approximately 80% of them seen just once. Of note for this clone: Antigen specificity is unknown.

The donors (healthy individuals) were bone marrow donors. The material sequenced was PBMCs. The clonotype comes from a woman aged 18-29 years in good health and CMV-seropositive.

CDR3 bases: TGTGCCATCAGCGCAGACACTCGCGGACAGGGGGGCGAGCAGTACTTC. This sequence encodes CAISADTRGQGGEQYF. V and J are TRBV10-3 and TRBJ2-7, with 10 nucleotides matching TRBD1. After removal of 6 bases from V and 6 bases from J, the junction contained 14 bases not matched to a gene. Per the germline V gene, CDR1 is ENHRY and CDR2 is SYGVKD. The length of the CDR3 is 16 residues.